This entry lists 3 T cell receptor beta chains sequenced from one sample in a study of regulatory T cells in long-lasting Graves disease (dated by TCRdb to about 2021). The library was produced with multiplex PCR. This sample was sequenced with an Illumina HiSeq 4000. iRepertoire HTBI primers and Arm-PCR amplification of CDR3 regions were used to construct TCR beta libraries. TCRdb itself trimmed the public reads at Q25 with fastp, ran MiXCR and retained productive beta chains. Rows are combined by CDR3 protein, so each entry shows the most common genes and DNA. Within this sample are 400,000 to 500,000 distinct CDR3 sequences, with 20% to 25% of them counted one time only. About 7% of the sample rests with the top ten. In light of the paper, this sample's time point label describes: persistent/refractory GD, antithyroid drugs over 5 years with positive TRAb. RNA was extracted from PBMCs in TRIzol for both TCR sequencing and RNA sequencing.

This specimen consisted of peripheral blood mononuclear cells (PBMCs), obtained when the disease was refractory, from a patient treated with antithyroid drugs. The receptors come from a female donor with Graves disease.

This clonotype has more than one count but fewer than ten. This chain uses TRBV5-1 with TRBJ2-5, with D perhaps TRBD1 (6 bases). The CDR3 extends over 14 amino acids. The germline gives CDR1 SGHRS, CDR2 YFSETQ. V was shortened by 3 bases and J by 5 bases, with 14 bases between the two germline ends. CDR3 loop: CASSSGTSRETQYF. DNA of the CDR3: TGCGCCAGCAGCTCGGGGACAAGTCGGGAGACCCAGTACTTC.

The chain recombines TRBV5-1 with TRBJ1-1, with 8 bases that match TRBD1. The CDR3 is 13 residues long. Looked up from germline, CDR1 is SGHRS and CDR2 is YFSETQ. Trimming took 6 bases from V and 6 from J; bases not matched to a gene: 7. This chain's CDR3 is CASKTGAVAEAFF. In DNA form, the CDR3 reads TGCGCCAGCAAGACAGGGGCCGTAGCTGAAGCTTTCTTT.

This clonotype has more than one count but fewer than ten. The chain is built from TRBV5-1 and TRBJ2-3; perhaps D is TRBD1 or TRBD2 (5 bases each). The V end was cut by 3 bases, the J end by 5 bases, with 13 bases between. Germline loops: CDR1 SGHRS, CDR2 YFSETQ. This CDR3 spans 14 amino acids. CDR3 sequence (DNA): TGCGCCAGCAGCTCAGATATTGGGGGAGATACGCAGTATTTT. This encodes CASSSDIGGDTQYF.